A single sample gave rise to the 16 T cell receptor beta chains below, sequenced in a study of cytomegalovirus exposure and HLA in healthy donors. Only in-frame clones appear in the TCRdb table, and some are missing; sequencing was by immunoSEQ multiplex PCR. The table records 200,000 to 300,000 clones, 75% to 90% of them present only once. Sequencing input: PBMCs. Every receptor here comes from a woman in her thirties in good health and CMV-seropositive.

V usage is TRBV28 and J usage is TRBJ1-4; D perhaps matches TRBD1 (5 bases). The CDR3 contains 13 residues. Trimming removed 6 bases from V and 7 bases from J, with 12 bases in between. Germline V gives CDR1 MDHEN, CDR2 SYDVKM. In nucleotides, the CDR3 is TGTGCCAGCAGCCCCCCCGGGGGTGAAAAACTGTTTTTT. This encodes CASSPPGGEKLFF.

This chain connects TRBV6-4 to TRBJ2-2; no reliable D call. The CDR3 runs to 14 residues. Deletions cut 5 bases from V and 6 bases from J, with 13 bases between. Germline CDR1 is MRHNA and CDR2 is SNTAGT. The CDR3 coding sequence is TGTGCCAGCAGTCCAACTCCCCACCCCGGGGAGCTGTTTTTT. Translating it yields CASSPTPHPGELFF.

The V call is TRBV15, the J call TRBJ2-7; possible D gene TRBD1, 6 bases. The V end lost 1 base, the J end lost 4 bases, and 14 bases lay between the germline ends. The CDR3 extends over 15 amino acids. Looked up from germline, CDR1 is LNHNV and CDR2 is YYDKDF (reference sequence). This chain's CDR3 is CATSRGEQGEYEQYF. CDR3 nucleotide sequence: TGTGCCACCAGCAGAGGGGAACAGGGAGAGTACGAGCAGTACTTC.

The chain links TRBV5-1 to TRBJ2-1, with D possibly being TRBD1 (5 bases). The CDR3 length is 14 residues. V gave up 2 bases and J gave up 1 base, with 7 bases separating them. Germline CDR1 is SGHRS and CDR2 is YFSETQ. The CDR3 DNA follows: TGCGCCAGCAGCTTCAGGGAATCCTACAATGAGCAGTTCTTC. Residues: CASSFRESYNEQFF.

The rearrangement joins TRBV4-2 to TRBJ2-5; a weak D match, TRBD2 (5 bases). V dropped 1 base and J dropped 0 bases, with 9 bases sitting between them. The length of the CDR3 is 15 residues. Germline V gene lookup returns CDR1 LGHNA and CDR2 YNFKEQ. For the CDR3, the DNA is TGTGCCAGCAGCCAAGTGACGGGGAACCAAGAGACCCAGTACTTC. Translation: CASSQVTGNQETQYF.

This clone was detected once. This chain connects TRBV7-9 to TRBJ2-3; D is possibly TRBD1 (5 bases). The CDR3 is made up of 14 amino acids. V lost 6 bases, J lost 8 bases, and 18 bases lay in between. Germline lookup yields CDR1 SEHNR and CDR2 FQNEAQ (reference sequence). The CDR3 spells CASSPPGREGTQYF. DNA for the CDR3: TGTGCCAGCAGTCCTCCGGGCAGGGAAGGTACGCAGTATTTT. Looking up the rest from reference TRBV7-9 and TRBJ2-3 gives the full variable domain: DTGVSQNPRHKITKRGQNVTFRCDPISEHNRLYWYRQTLGQGPEFLTYFQNEAQLEKSRLLSDRFSAERPKGSFSTLEIQRTEQGDSAMYLCASSPPGREGTQYFGPGTRLTVL.

This chain uses TRBV6-1 with TRBJ2-7; D is unclear. Trimming stripped 5 bases from V and 4 bases from J, with 6 bases between. Germline values: CDR1 MNHNS, CDR2 SASEGT. This CDR3 is 11 amino acids long. The CDR3, as DNA: TGTGCCAGCAGTCCGGTTTACGAGCAGTACTTC. This translates into CASSPVYEQYF.

This clone was seen a single time. This sequence joins TRBV2 and TRBJ2-5; D uncertain. V gave up 3 bases and J gave up 3 bases, with 8 bases separating them. Per the germline V gene, CDR1 is SNHLY and CDR2 is FYNNEI. This CDR3 has 13 residues. The CDR3 loop reads CASSDFAEETQYF. Written as DNA, the CDR3 is TGTGCCAGCAGTGATTTTGCAGAAGAGACCCAGTACTTC.

The chain couples TRBV11-3 to TRBJ2-3; possible D gene TRBD2, 6 bases. Germline V lookup: CDR1 SGHNT, CDR2 YENEEA. The CDR3 sequence is 15 residues long. The V end was cut by 7 bases, the J end by 0 bases, with 14 bases between. The CDR3 region is CASMLGLASTDTQYF. CDR3 bases: TGTGCCAGCATGCTGGGACTTGCTAGCACAGATACGCAGTATTTT.

V and J are TRBV30 and TRBJ2-3; weak D call: TRBD2 (5 bases). The CDR3 is 13 amino acids. Germline V lookup: CDR1 GTSNPN, CDR2 SVGIG (reference sequence). V was pared by 4 bases and J by 3 bases, with 11 bases between. The CDR3 nucleotides are TGTGCCTGGAATGGGAGATTAACAGATACGCAGTATTTT. Its translation is CAWNGRLTDTQYF.

The V and J genes are TRBV28 and TRBJ2-1; D remains ambiguous. The V end was cut by 2 bases, the J end by 1 base, with 15 bases between. CDR3 size: 17 residues. Germline assignment: CDR1 MDHEN and CDR2 SYDVKM. The CDR3 loop is CASSLSGDGESYNEQFF. CDR3 coding DNA: TGTGCCAGCAGTTTAAGTGGAGACGGCGAGTCCTACAATGAGCAGTTCTTC.

The chain combines TRBV4-1 with TRBJ1-4; 8 nucleotides line up with TRBD1. The CDR3 covers 15 residues. V was pared by 3 bases and J by 8 bases, with 8 bases of the junction left unmatched. CDR1 is MGHRA and CDR2 is YSYEKL in the germline V gene. CDR3 protein: CASSQGRTGYEKLFF. The CDR3 nucleotides read TGCGCCAGCAGCCAGGGTCGGACAGGGTACGAAAAACTGTTTTTT.

V usage is TRBV19 and J usage is TRBJ1-2; maybe TRBD1 (6 bases). The V gene lost 1 base and the J gene lost 4 bases, with 19 bases spanning the gap. Germline CDR1 reads LNHDA; CDR2 reads SQIVND (reference sequence). This CDR3 comprises 17 residues. The CDR3 sequence is CASSIVYGGASGYGYTF. In nucleotides, the CDR3 is TGTGCCAGTAGTATAGTCTACGGGGGGGCGTCCGGCTATGGCTACACCTTC.

The rearrangement links TRBV5-4 to TRBJ1-2; no definite D call. Germline V CDR1 and CDR2: SGHNT, YYREEE (reference sequence). The CDR3 totals 16 residues. V lost 1 base and J lost 2, with 15 bases in between. The chain's CDR3 is CASSLSVNPENYGYTF. Here the CDR3 DNA reads TGTGCCAGCAGCTTGTCGGTTAATCCGGAGAACTATGGCTACACCTTC.

V usage is TRBV2 and J usage is TRBJ2-3; TRBD1 matches 10 bases. CDR3 size: 15 residues. The germline CDR1 and CDR2 sequences are SNHLY and FYNNEI. V shed 7 bases, J shed 4 bases, and the junction held 8 bases outside the gene matches. Here the CDR3 reads CASIRDRGDPDTQYF. The CDR3 nucleotides read TGTGCCAGCATACGGGACAGGGGAGATCCAGATACGCAGTATTTT.

This chain connects TRBV5-1 to TRBJ2-3; D is possibly TRBD1 (6 bases). Germline lookup yields CDR1 SGHRS and CDR2 YFSETQ. Trimming took off 0 bases at V and 1 base at J, with 12 bases between the two ends. The CDR3 runs to 16 residues. CDR3 loop: CASSLGYGTRTDTQYF. The CDR3 DNA follows: TGCGCCAGCAGCTTGGGTTATGGGACACGCACAGATACGCAGTATTTT.